A single sample is the source of the 21 T cell receptor beta chains below, sequenced in a study of shared clonotypes between healthy human individuals. Clones were read by immunoSEQ multiplex PCR, and TCRdb kept only the in-frame ones, dropping some. Among roughly 2 million clones listed, about 94% were seen once. Naive CD8 populations comprised CD45RO-negative cells positively selected for CCR7, excluding terminally differentiated effector memory CD45RA+ cells. Sample: naive CD8+ T cells sorted from blood. These receptors all come from a man younger than 30 in good health.

The CDR3 coding sequence is TGTGCCAGTAGCATCGGACAGATGTATGGCTACACCTTC. It specifies CASSIGQMYGYTF. V and J are TRBV19 and TRBJ1-2; D is possibly TRBD1 (6 bases). The V gene lost 6 bases and the J gene lost 5 bases, with 13 bases spanning the gap. There are 13 residues in the CDR3. Germline lookup yields CDR1 LNHDA and CDR2 SQIVND (reference sequence). The variable domain in full, with the rest retrieved from reference TRBV19 and TRBJ1-2, is DGGITQSPKYLFRKEGQNVTLSCEQNLNHDAMYWYRQDPGQGLRLIYYSQIVNDFQKGDIAEGYSVSREKKESFPLTVTSAQKNPTAFYLCASSIGQMYGYTFGSGTRLTVV.

The rearrangement joins TRBV13 to TRBJ2-1; 10 nucleotides match TRBD2. The CDR3 extends over 14 amino acids. Germline-derived CDR1 and CDR2 are PRHDT and FYEKMQ (reference sequence). Trimming took 4 bases from V and 8 from J; bases not matched to a gene: 5. This chain's CDR3 is CASSSGTSEDEQFF. CDR3 nucleotides: TGTGCCAGCAGCTCCGGGACTAGCGAAGATGAGCAGTTCTTC.

The rearrangement links TRBV7-8 to TRBJ2-7, with no clear D. The CDR3 is 12 amino acids. Germline V gene lookup returns CDR1 SGHVS and CDR2 FQNEAQ. Trimming stripped 3 bases from V and 5 bases from J, with 8 bases between. CDR3 in amino acids: CASSFTRDEQYF. In DNA, the CDR3 is TGTGCCAGCAGCTTCACCCGGGACGAGCAGTACTTC.

The chain links TRBV15 to TRBJ2-7, with D possibly matching TRBD2 (5 bases). Trimming left V 5 bases short and J 4 bases short, with 9 bases between. Looked up from germline, CDR1 is LNHNV and CDR2 is YYDKDF (reference sequence). The length of the CDR3 is 12 residues. CDR3: CATSPRGYEQYF. The DNA for the CDR3 is TGTGCCACCAGCCCCCGAGGGTACGAGCAGTACTTC.

This clone was picked up one time. V gene TRBV7-2 combines with J gene TRBJ2-1, with D possibly TRBD1 on 6 matching bases. CDR1 SGHTA and CDR2 FQGNSA come from the germline V gene. The V and J ends lost 6 bases and 7 bases respectively, with 19 bases between them. This CDR3 spans 15 amino acids. CDR3: CASRDRDTLRNEQFF. The CDR3 DNA is TGTGCCAGCAGGGACCGGGACACCTTGAGGAATGAGCAGTTCTTC.

J is TRBJ2-2 and V is TRBV4-1; 9 bases match TRBD1. Germline CDR1 MGHRA, CDR2 YSYEKL. This CDR3 is 17 amino acids long. With V trimmed by 0 bases and J by 4 bases, 6 bases remained unmatched. CDR3: CASSQEGGQGGTGELFF. The CDR3 DNA is TGCGCCAGCAGCCAAGAGGGGGGACAGGGAGGCACCGGGGAGCTGTTTTTT.

This rearrangement joins TRBV13 to TRBJ2-7; D not resolved. The CDR3 extends over 12 amino acids. Germline assignment: CDR1 PRHDT and CDR2 FYEKMQ (reference sequence). CDR3 sequence reads: CASSQSSSARQV. CDR3 sequence (DNA): TGTGCCAGCAGCCAGAGTAGTTCGGCAAGGCAGGTC.

The gene calls are TRBV18 and TRBJ2-6, with 7 bases identical to TRBD1. This CDR3 has 15 amino acids. The germline V gene encodes CDR1 KGHSH and CDR2 LQKENI. Germline trimming cut 6 bases from V and 2 bases from J; bases unmatched to any gene: 4. The CDR3 bases are TGTGCCAGCTCCCAGGACAGGACTGGGGCCAACGTCCTGACTTTC. Its translation is CASSQDRTGANVLTF.

This clone was seen only once. The chain couples TRBV5-4 to TRBJ2-1; D might be TRBD2 (5 bases). The CDR3 length is 15 residues. Germline V lookup: CDR1 SGHNT, CDR2 YYREEE (reference sequence). Deletions cut 5 bases from V and 3 bases from J, with 15 bases between. The CDR3, as DNA: TGTGCCAGCAGTCAGGCCACGGGATTCTACAATGAGCAGTTCTTC. Residues: CASSQATGFYNEQFF. The entire variable domain, with the rest obtained from reference TRBV5-4 and TRBJ2-1, is as follows: ETGVTQSPTHLIKTRGQQVTLRCSSQSGHNTVSWYQQALGQGPQFIFQYYREEENGRGNFPPRFSGLQFPNYSSELNVNALELDDSALYLCASSQATGFYNEQFFGPGTRLTVL.

The gene calls are TRBV4-1 and TRBJ2-7, with D tentatively TRBD1 or TRBD2 (5 bases each). The V end was cut by 4 bases, the J end by 4 bases, with 14 bases between. The germline V gene encodes CDR1 MGHRA and CDR2 YSYEKL. The CDR3 spans 14 residues. DNA of the CDR3: TGCGCCAGCAGCCCCCCGGGACGGACGTACGAGCAGTACTTC. This translates into CASSPPGRTYEQYF.

The chain joins TRBV4-3 to TRBJ2-2, with TRBD1 as a possible D gene (5 bases). In germline, CDR1 is LGHNA, CDR2 YSLEER. The CDR3 is 15 residues long. V lost 3 bases to trimming and J lost 5 bases, with 13 bases between them. For the CDR3, the DNA is TGCGCCAGCAGCCATGATGCCAGGGAAACCGGGGAGCTGTTTTTT. Protein product: CASSHDARETGELFF.

This sequence joins TRBV4-1 and TRBJ2-7; D is perhaps TRBD1 (7 bases). The germline V gene encodes CDR1 MGHRA and CDR2 YSYEKL. This CDR3 comprises 15 residues. Deletions cut 4 bases from V and 3 bases from J, with 16 bases between. CDR3 DNA: TGCGCCAGCAGCCTGCGACAGGGAGGTGTCTACGAGCAGTACTTC. Translated, it gives CASSLRQGGVYEQYF.

This chain joins TRBV27 and TRBJ2-3; D remains unclear. The ends were cut back, 5 bases at V and 6 bases at J, with 6 bases in the middle. In germline, CDR1 is MNHEY, CDR2 SMNVEV (reference sequence). The CDR3 contains 11 residues. Here the CDR3 reads CASSTRDTQYF. For the CDR3, the DNA is TGTGCCAGCAGTACGCGGGATACGCAGTATTTT.

This sequence joins TRBV30 and TRBJ2-1; D tentatively fits TRBD1 or TRBD2 (5 bases each). This CDR3 has 15 amino acids. The germline V gene has CDR1 GTSNPN and CDR2 SVGIG (reference sequence). V was trimmed by 1 base and J by 4 bases, leaving 14 bases between them. The CDR3 nucleotides read TGTGCCTGGAGTGCGGGGACGGGGCAGTACAATGAGCAGTTCTTC. This gives the protein CAWSAGTGQYNEQFF.

This chain joins TRBV7-2 and TRBJ2-1, with D perhaps being TRBD1 or TRBD2 (6 bases each). V was pared by 4 bases and J by 7 bases, with 17 bases between. This CDR3 has 15 amino acids. Germline assignment: CDR1 SGHTA and CDR2 FQGNSA. CDR3 loop: CASSSTRGTKNEQFF. In DNA, the CDR3 is TGTGCCAGCAGCTCAACCCGCGGGACAAAGAATGAGCAGTTCTTC.

CDR3 in amino acids: CASSESWGGAIEQYF. The CDR3 DNA reads TGCGCCAGCAGTGAGTCGTGGGGGGGGGCCATCGAGCAGTACTTC. This sequence joins TRBV10-2 and TRBJ2-7; possible D gene TRBD2, 7 bases. Trimming took 0 bases from V and 6 from J, leaving 15 bases between them. Per the germline V gene, CDR1 is WSHSY and CDR2 is SAAADI. This CDR3 is 15 amino acids long.

The chain links TRBV27 to TRBJ2-2, with D possibly matching TRBD1 (6 bases). CDR1 is MNHEY and CDR2 is SMNVEV in the germline V gene (reference sequence). V was pared by 7 bases and J by 0 bases, with 15 bases between. The length of the CDR3 is 16 residues. CDR3 sequence: CASKTYEGANTGELFF. CDR3 in DNA: TGTGCCAGCAAAACTTACGAGGGGGCGAACACCGGGGAGCTGTTTTTT.

The chain combines TRBV4-3 with TRBJ2-7; 10 bases are a match to TRBD1. The germline V gene has CDR1 LGHNA and CDR2 YSLEER. V was pared by 5 bases and J by 2 bases, with 6 bases of the junction left unmatched. The CDR3 runs 15 residues. CDR3 sequence (DNA): TGCGCCAGCAGCGCAACCGGGACAGGGGCCTACGAGCAGTACTTC. Residues: CASSATGTGAYEQYF.

This chain uses TRBV5-1 with TRBJ2-1; the D gene could be TRBD1 or TRBD2 (6 bases each). Deletions cut 3 bases from V and 7 bases from J, with 11 bases between. This CDR3 has 13 residues. Germline V lookup: CDR1 SGHRS, CDR2 YFSETQ. The CDR3 DNA follows: TGCGCCAGCAGCTACAGGGCGGGGAATGAGCAGTTCTTC. Translating gives CASSYRAGNEQFF.

The chain links TRBV6-5 to TRBJ2-2, with a weak D call TRBD1 (6 bases). This CDR3 comprises 15 residues. CDR1 MNHEY and CDR2 SVGAGI come from the germline V gene. The V gene lost 4 bases and the J gene lost 6 bases, with 15 bases spanning the gap. CDR3 residues: CASSLGALGSGELFF. In DNA form, the CDR3 reads TGTGCCAGCAGTTTGGGGGCGTTGGGATCCGGGGAGCTGTTTTTT.

The chain employs TRBV6-5 and TRBJ2-2, with D perhaps TRBD1 (6 bases). Germline CDR1 is MNHEY and CDR2 is SVGAGI. Trimming stripped 2 bases from V and 1 base from J, with 8 bases between. CDR3 length: 15 amino acids. In DNA, the CDR3 is TGTGCCAGCAGTTACCTAGGGGGGAACACCGGGGAGCTGTTTTTT. This translates into CASSYLGGNTGELFF.